This T cell receptor beta chain appears in the sequencing data of a study of blood T cell repertoires in COVID-19 (dated by TCRdb to the early 2020s). In terms of the full investigation: The collaborator samples originated in the United States, Italy and Spain and spanned the acute and convalescent phases of COVID-19. Deeply sampled blood TCRbeta repertoires from subjects exposed to, actively infected with, or recovered from COVID-19 were included in the dataset. A freely available public database, intended as a resource for researchers studying the immune response to SARS-CoV-2, is where the repertoires were released. The material from the prospective study consisted of cDNA or gDNA derived from T cells, B-cell-depleted T cells, or PBMCs. HLA class I and class II types, where available, came from metadata supplied by the sample provider rather than from assay-based typing. The sample metadata nearly always contained a de-identified subject ID, COVID-19 status, age in years and sex. Samples were obtained from the ongoing ImmuneRACE study (first 160 participants) and from roughly 1,300 subjects provided by 6 global collaborators.

Here is what the overall study found, with its caveats: How much clinical and demographic metadata was included differed by source and by participant, and the metadata was provided uncurated.

From cysteine to phenylalanine, the CDR3 is 16 amino acids long. Left in the record is the CDR3 DNA by itself, 48 bases read in frame from the first base. The V end loses 4 bases and the J end loses 6 bases, and a stretch of 18 bases separates them. Per the germline V gene, MNHEY is the CDR1 and SVGAGI is the CDR2. The collaborating institutions used their own protocols to collect whole blood in K2EDTA tubes. For TCRbeta analysis, collaborator samples were shipped as frozen whole blood, as isolated PBMCs, or as DNA extracted from either sample type. As to this clone: No antigen is known for it. Base qualities were left out, and no much larger clone turns up one base away.

TCRbeta CDR3 regions were amplified from genomic DNA by means of the immunoSEQ Assay, a bias-controlled multiplex PCR. Processing in the source paper ran as follows. Within the assay, amplification of reference gene primers was used to estimate how many nucleated cells each sample contained. To quantify the absolute abundance of each unique TCRbeta CDR3 rearrangement, sequence reads were collapsed and filtered. For each sample, productive Simpson clonality was calculated by taking the square root of Simpson's diversity index across productive rearrangements. The table comes from immuneACCESS by way of TCRdb, which keeps in-frame sequences with V and J called. Part of the clones is missing from these tables; in studies checked, under half for an unresolved V gene and the rest for unknown reasons. V, J and clone size reflect that table, while D and trimming were determined from the DNA. The table for this sample lists over 85,000 clones; about four fifths of them were counted only once. The top ten hold more than 2% of the sample.

This receptor was identified in a woman in her 70s with acute or convalescent COVID-19. What was sequenced was peripheral blood. The chain is assembled from TRBV6-5 and TRBJ2-2; TRBD2 is possibly the D segment (7 matching bases). The CDR3 amino acid sequence is: CASSSARGGLPGELFF. The DNA is as follows: TGTGCCAGCAGTTCCGCCCGCGGGGGCCTCCCCGGGGAGCTGTTTTTT.